What follows is one TCR beta chain and its context. What it binds is unknown. The data originate from a study of EBV T-cell therapy then PD-1 blockade in nasopharyngeal carcinoma. Germline lookup yields CDR1 SGDLS and CDR2 YYNGEE. Trimming pared 3 bases from V and 5 bases from J, leaving 12 bases between. This CDR3 spans 14 amino acids. The time point: 266 days after commencement of treatment, after nivolumab therapy. The sample's treatment: AdE1-LMPpoly-expanded autologous EBV-specific T-cell therapy followed by anti-PD-1 nivolumab. Sequenced by immunoSEQ multiplex PCR; TCRdb stores in-frame clones only, minus some. The data show 20,000 or so clones, around 80% seen once.

The sequence was obtained from a man aged 35 to 55 with nasopharyngeal carcinoma. The chain is built from TRBV9 and TRBJ2-1; D might be TRBD2 (6 bases). The starting material was CD8+ T cells from blood, obtained at roughly day 250 from a patient whose treatment included autologous EBV-specific T cells and nivolumab. The CDR3 sequence: CASSEDGGNNEQFF. The CDR3 nucleotides read TGTGCCAGCAGCGAAGACGGGGGTAACAATGAGCAGTTCTTC.